The rows below give T cell receptor beta chains drawn from one sample of a study of cytomegalovirus exposure and HLA in healthy donors. Profiled with immunoSEQ multiplex PCR; TCRdb holds only in-frame clones, not every one. The table has under 150,000 clones, around three quarters seen once. The sample comprised PBMCs. All receptors come from a man between 35 and 55 years old in good health and CMV-seropositive. CDR3s include the opening cysteine and the closing phenylalanine or tryptophan. A D gene is named only where the DNA matches it firmly. Expanded clones get a size class; other rows say once, few or many, or leave the size out.

d_call,clone_size,v_call,j_call,cdr3_aa,cdr3_nt
TRBD2,.,TRBV6-5,TRBJ2-7,CASRPGLVSYEQYF,TGTGCCAGCAGACCGGGACTAGTGAGCTACGAGCAGTACTTC
TRBD2,.,TRBV5-4,TRBJ2-1,CASSREGQDNEQFF,TGTGCCAGCAGTCGGGAGGGCCAAGACAATGAGCAGTTCTTC
.,.,TRBV27,TRBJ2-7,CASSTFSVDREQYF,TGTGCCAGCAGTACTTTCTCCGTTGATCGCGAGCAGTACTTC
TRBD1,few,TRBV7-2,TRBJ1-1,CASSVTGGVSAFF,TGTGCCAGCAGCGTGACAGGGGGTGTTTCGGCTTTCTTT
TRBD2,few,TRBV6-4,TRBJ2-7,CASRVGTSGPYEQYF,TGTGCCAGCAGAGTCGGGACTAGCGGACCCTACGAGCAGTACTTC
.,.,TRBV19,TRBJ1-5,CASSIHREGQPQHF,TGTGCCAGTAGTATACACAGGGAAGGACAGCCCCAGCATTTT
TRBD2,.,TRBV28,TRBJ2-1,CASTRTSDNEQFF,TGTGCCAGCACCCGGACTAGCGACAATGAGCAGTTCTTC
.,few,TRBV4-3,TRBJ2-6,CASSQDAGLSTGANVLTF,TGCGCCAGCAGCCAAGATGCGGGCTTAAGCACTGGGGCCAACGTCCTGACTTTC
TRBD1,.,TRBV7-9,TRBJ2-2,CASSTGQENTGELFF,TGTGCCAGCAGCACCGGACAGGAGAACACCGGGGAGCTGTTTTTT
TRBD1,.,TRBV6-6,TRBJ1-2,CASSSVGQGVDGYTF,TGTGCCAGCAGTTCCGTGGGACAGGGTGTCGATGGCTACACCTTC
TRBD1,.,TRBV19,TRBJ1-2,CASSRDSGQGGYGYTF,TGTGCCAGTAGTAGGGATTCGGGACAGGGCGGCTATGGCTACACCTTC
TRBD2,.,TRBV9,TRBJ2-5,CASSVGGLAGLKETQYF,TGTGCCAGCAGCGTAGGCGGACTAGCGGGACTCAAAGAGACCCAGTACTTC
TRBD1,.,TRBV27,TRBJ2-1,CASSRPGQGYNEQFF,TGTGCCAGCAGTAGGCCGGGACAGGGGTACAATGAGCAGTTCTTC
.,.,TRBV28,TRBJ1-3,CASSFLRDSSGNTIYF,TGTGCCAGCAGTTTTCTACGGGATAGCTCTGGAAACACCATATATTTT
TRBD1,.,TRBV5-8,TRBJ2-7,CASSGYRGREQYF,TGTGCCAGCAGCGGTTACAGGGGAAGGGAGCAGTACTTC
TRBD2,few,TRBV13,TRBJ2-3,CASSFTSGTDTQYF,TGTGCCAGCAGCTTTACTAGCGGCACAGATACGCAGTATTTT
.,few,TRBV6-6,TRBJ1-1,CASSSTLDSTEAFF,TGTGCCAGCAGTTCAACCCTGGACAGCACTGAAGCTTTCTTT